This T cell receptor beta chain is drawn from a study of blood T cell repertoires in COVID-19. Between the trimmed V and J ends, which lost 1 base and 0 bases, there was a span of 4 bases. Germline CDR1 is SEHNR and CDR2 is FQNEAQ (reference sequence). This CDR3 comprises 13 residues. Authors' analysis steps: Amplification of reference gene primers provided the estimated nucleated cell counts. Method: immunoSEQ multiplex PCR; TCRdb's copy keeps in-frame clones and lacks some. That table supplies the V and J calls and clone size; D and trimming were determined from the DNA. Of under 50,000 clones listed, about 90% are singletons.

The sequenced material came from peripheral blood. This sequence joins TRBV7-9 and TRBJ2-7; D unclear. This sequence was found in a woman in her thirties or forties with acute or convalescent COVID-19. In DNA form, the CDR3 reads TGTGCCAGCAGCTTAGGCGTCTCCTACGAGCAGTACTTC. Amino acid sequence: CASSLGVSYEQYF.